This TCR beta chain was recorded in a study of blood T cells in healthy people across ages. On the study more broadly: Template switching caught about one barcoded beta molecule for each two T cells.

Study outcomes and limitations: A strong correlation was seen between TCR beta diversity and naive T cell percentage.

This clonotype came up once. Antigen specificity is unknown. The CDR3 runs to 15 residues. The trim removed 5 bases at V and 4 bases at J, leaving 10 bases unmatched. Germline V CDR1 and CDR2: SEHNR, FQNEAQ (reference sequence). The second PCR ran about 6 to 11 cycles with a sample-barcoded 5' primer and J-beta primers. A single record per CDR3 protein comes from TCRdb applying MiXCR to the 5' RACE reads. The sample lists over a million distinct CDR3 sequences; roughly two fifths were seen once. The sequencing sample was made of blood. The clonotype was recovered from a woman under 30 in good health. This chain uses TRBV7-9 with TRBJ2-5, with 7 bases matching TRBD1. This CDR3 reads CASSTGQVRPETQYF. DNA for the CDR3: TGTGCCAGCAGCACCGGACAGGTTCGGCCAGAGACCCAGTACTTC.